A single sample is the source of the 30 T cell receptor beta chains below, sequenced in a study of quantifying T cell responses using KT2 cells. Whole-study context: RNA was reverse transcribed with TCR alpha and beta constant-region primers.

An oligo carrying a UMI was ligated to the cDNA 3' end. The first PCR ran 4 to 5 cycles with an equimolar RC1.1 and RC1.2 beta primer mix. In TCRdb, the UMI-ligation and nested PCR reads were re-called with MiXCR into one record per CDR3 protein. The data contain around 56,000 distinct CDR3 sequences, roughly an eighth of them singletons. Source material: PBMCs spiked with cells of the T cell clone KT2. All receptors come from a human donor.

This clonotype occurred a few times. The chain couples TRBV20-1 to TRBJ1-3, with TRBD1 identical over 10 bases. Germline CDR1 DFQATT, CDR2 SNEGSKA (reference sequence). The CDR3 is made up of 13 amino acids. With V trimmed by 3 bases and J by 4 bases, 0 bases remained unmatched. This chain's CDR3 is CSARGQGGNTIYF. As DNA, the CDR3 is TGCAGTGCTAGGGGACAGGGGGGAAACACCATATATTTT.

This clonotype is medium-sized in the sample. This CDR3 is CSAKGDWDTEAFF. In DNA form, the CDR3 reads TGCAGTGCTAAGGGGGATTGGGACACTGAAGCTTTCTTT. The gene calls are TRBV20-1 and TRBJ1-1; tentative D call: TRBD1 (6 bases). CDR1 DFQATT and CDR2 SNEGSKA come from the germline V gene (reference sequence). Between the trimmed V and J ends, which lost 4 bases and 3 bases, there was a span of 12 bases. This CDR3 comprises 13 residues.

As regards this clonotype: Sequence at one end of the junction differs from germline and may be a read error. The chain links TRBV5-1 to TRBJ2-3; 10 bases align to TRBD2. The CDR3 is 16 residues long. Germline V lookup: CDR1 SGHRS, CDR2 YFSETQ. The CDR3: CASSPLAGGNTDTQYF. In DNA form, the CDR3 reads TGTGCCAGCAGCCCATTAGCGGGAGGCAACACAGATACGCAGTATTTT.

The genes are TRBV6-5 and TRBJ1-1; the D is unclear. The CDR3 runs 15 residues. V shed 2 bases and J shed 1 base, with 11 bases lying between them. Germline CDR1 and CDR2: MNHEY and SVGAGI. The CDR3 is CASSYTWATNTEAFF. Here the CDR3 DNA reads TGTGCCAGCAGTTACACTTGGGCCACGAACACTGAAGCTTTCTTT.

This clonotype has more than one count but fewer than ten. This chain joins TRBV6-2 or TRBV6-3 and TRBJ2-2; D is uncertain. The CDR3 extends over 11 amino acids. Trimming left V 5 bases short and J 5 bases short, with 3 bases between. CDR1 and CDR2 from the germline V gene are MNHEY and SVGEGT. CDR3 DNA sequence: TGTGCCAGCAGTCCTACCGGGGAGCTGTTTTTT. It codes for CASSPTGELFF.

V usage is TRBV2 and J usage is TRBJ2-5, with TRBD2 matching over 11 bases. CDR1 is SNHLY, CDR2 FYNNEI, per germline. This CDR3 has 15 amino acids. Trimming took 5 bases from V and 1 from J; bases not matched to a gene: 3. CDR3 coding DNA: TGTGCCAGCAGTTCTCTAGCGGGGGGCCAAGAGACCCAGTACTTC. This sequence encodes CASSSLAGGQETQYF.

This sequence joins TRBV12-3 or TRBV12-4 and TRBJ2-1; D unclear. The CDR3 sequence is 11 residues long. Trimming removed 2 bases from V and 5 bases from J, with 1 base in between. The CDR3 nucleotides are TGTGCCAGCAGTTTAAACAATGAGCAGTTCTTC. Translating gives CASSLNNEQFF.

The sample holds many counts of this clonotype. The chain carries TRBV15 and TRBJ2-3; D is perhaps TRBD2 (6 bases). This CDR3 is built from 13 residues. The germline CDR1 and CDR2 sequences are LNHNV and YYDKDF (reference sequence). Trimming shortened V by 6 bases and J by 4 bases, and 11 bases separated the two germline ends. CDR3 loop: CATRTTSSDTQYF. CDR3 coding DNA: TGTGCCACCAGGACGACTAGTTCAGATACGCAGTATTTT.

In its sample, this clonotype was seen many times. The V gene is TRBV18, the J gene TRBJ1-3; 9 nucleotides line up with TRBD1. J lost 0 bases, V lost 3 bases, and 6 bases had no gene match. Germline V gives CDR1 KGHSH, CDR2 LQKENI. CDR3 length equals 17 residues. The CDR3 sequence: CASSPGQGQFSGNTIYF. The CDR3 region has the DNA TGTGCCAGCTCACCGGGACAGGGACAATTCTCTGGAAACACCATATATTTT.

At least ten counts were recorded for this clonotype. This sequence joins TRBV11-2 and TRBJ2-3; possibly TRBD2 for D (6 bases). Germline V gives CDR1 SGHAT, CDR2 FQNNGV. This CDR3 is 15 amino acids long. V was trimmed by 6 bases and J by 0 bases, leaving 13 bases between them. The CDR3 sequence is CASRKGGVSTDTQYF. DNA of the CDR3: TGTGCCAGCAGAAAAGGAGGGGTTAGCACAGATACGCAGTATTTT.

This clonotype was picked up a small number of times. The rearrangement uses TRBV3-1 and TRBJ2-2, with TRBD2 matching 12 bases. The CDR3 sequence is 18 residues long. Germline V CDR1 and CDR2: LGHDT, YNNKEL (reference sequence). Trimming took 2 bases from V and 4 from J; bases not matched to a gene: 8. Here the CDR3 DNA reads TGTGCCAGCAGCCAACCTAGCGGGGGGGCTTCGGTCACCGGGGAGCTGTTTTTT. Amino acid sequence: CASSQPSGGASVTGELFF.

DNA of the CDR3: TGTGCCAGCAGCCCCAACTCGGCCATTCAGTACTTC. This codes for CASSPNSAIQYF. The V call is TRBV14, the J call TRBJ2-4; D remains unclear. Trimming took off 4 bases at V and 9 bases at J, with 10 bases between the two ends. This CDR3 has 12 amino acids. Per germline, CDR1 SGHDN and CDR2 FVKESK.

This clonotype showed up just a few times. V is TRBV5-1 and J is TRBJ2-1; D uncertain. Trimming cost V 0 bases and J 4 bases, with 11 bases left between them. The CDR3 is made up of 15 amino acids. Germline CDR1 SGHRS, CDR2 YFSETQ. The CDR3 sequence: CASSLDLGRYNEQFF. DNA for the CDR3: TGCGCCAGCAGCTTGGATTTGGGTCGGTACAATGAGCAGTTCTTC.

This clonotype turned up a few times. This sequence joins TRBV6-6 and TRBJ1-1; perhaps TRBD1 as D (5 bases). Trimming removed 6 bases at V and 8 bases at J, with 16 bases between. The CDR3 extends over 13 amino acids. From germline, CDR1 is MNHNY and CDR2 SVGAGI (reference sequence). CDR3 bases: TGTGCCAGCAGCAAAGACAGCCAATCCGAAGCTTTCTTT. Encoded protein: CASSKDSQSEAFF.

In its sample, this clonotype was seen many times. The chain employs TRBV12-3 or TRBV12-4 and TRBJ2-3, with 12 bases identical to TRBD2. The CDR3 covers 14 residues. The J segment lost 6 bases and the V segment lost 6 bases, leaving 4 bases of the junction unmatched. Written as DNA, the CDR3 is TGTGCCAGCAGCCGAGGACTAGCGGGGGATACGCAGTATTTT. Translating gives CASSRGLAGDTQYF.

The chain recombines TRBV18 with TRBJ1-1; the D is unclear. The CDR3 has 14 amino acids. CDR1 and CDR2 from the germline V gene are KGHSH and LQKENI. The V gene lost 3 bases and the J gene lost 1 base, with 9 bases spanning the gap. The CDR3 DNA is TGTGCCAGCTCACCGGGATCTAGGAACACTGAAGCTTTCTTT. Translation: CASSPGSRNTEAFF.

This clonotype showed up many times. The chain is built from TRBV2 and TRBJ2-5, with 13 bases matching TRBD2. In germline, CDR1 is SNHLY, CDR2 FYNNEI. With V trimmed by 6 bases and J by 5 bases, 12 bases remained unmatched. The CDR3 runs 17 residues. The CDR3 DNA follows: TGTGCCAGCAGCGCTAGACGGACTAGCGGGAGTGGGGAGACCCAGTACTTC. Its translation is CASSARRTSGSGETQYF.

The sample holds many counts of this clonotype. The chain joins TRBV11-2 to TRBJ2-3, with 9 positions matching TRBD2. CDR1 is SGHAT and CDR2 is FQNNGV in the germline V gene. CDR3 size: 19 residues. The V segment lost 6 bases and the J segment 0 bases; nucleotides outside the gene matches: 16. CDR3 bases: TGTGCCAGCAGTTCAATTATGGAGGCGGGAGGGCCAAGCACAGATACGCAGTATTTT. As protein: CASSSIMEAGGPSTDTQYF.

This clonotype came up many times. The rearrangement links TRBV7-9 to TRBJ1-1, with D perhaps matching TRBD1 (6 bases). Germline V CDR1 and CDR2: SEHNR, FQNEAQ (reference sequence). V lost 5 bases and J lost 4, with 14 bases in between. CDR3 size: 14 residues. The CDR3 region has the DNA TGTGCCAGCAGCCCATCCAGGGGCGGCACTGAAGCTTTCTTT. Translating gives CASSPSRGGTEAFF. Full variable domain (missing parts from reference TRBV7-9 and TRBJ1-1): DTGVSQNPRHKITKRGQNVTFRCDPISEHNRLYWYRQTLGQGPEFLTYFQNEAQLEKSRLLSDRFSAERPKGSFSTLEIQRTEQGDSAMYLCASSPSRGGTEAFFGQGTRLTVV.

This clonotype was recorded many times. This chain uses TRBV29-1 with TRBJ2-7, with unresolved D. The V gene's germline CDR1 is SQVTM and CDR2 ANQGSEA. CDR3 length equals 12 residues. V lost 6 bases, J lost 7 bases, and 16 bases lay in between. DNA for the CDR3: TGCAGCGTCCAAGGCCCTCCGGAGGAGCAGTACTTC. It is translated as CSVQGPPEEQYF.

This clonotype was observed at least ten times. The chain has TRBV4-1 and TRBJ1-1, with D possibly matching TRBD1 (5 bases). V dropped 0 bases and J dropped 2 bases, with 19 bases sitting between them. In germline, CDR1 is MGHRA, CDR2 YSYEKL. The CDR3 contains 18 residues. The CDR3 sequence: CASSQDKGVILQNTEAFF. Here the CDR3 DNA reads TGCGCCAGCAGCCAAGATAAAGGGGTTATCCTCCAAAACACTGAAGCTTTCTTT.

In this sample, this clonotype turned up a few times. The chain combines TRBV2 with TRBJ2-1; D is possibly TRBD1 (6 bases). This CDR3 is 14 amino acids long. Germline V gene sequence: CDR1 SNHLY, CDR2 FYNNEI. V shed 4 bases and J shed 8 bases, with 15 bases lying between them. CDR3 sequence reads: CASSVGHIFHEQFF. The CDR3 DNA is TGTGCCAGCAGTGTGGGACATATATTCCATGAGCAGTTCTTC.

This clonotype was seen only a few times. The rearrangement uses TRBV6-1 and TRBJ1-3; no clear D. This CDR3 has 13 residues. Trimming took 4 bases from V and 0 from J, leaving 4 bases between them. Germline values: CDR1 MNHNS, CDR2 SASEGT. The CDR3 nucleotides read TGTGCCAGCAGTGTGAGCTCTGGAAACACCATATATTTT. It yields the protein CASSVSSGNTIYF.

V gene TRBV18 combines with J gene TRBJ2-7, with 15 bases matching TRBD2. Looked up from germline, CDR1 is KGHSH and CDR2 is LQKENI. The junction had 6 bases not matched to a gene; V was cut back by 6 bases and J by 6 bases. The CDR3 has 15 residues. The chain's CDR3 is CASSPGLAGGLEQYF. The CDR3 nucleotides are TGTGCCAGCTCGCCGGGACTAGCGGGAGGCCTCGAGCAGTACTTC.

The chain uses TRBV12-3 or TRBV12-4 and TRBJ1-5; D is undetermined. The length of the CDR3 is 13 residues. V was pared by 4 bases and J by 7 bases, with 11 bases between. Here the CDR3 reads CASSSAHVQPQHF. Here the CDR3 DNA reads TGTGCCAGCAGTTCTGCCCACGTACAGCCCCAGCATTTT.

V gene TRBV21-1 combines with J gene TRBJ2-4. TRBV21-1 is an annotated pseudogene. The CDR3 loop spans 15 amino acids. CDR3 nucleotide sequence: TGTGCCAGCAGCAAAGGGTTTCTAGCCAAAAACATTCAGTACTTC. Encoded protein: CASSKGFLAKNIQYF.

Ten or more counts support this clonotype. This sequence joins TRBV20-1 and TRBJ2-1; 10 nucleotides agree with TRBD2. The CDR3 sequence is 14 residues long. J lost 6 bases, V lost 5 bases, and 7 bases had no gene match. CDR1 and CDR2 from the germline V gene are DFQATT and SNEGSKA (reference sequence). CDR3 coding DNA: TGCAGTGCTCCTAGCGGGAGAAAGCCCAATGAGCAGTTCTTC. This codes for CSAPSGRKPNEQFF.

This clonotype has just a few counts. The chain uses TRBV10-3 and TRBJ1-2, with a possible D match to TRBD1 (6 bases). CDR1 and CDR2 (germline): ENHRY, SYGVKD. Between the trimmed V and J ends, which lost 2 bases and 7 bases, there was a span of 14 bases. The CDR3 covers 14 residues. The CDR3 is CAISERGTRSGYTF. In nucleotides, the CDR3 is TGTGCCATCAGTGAGCGGGGGACACGGTCTGGCTACACCTTC.

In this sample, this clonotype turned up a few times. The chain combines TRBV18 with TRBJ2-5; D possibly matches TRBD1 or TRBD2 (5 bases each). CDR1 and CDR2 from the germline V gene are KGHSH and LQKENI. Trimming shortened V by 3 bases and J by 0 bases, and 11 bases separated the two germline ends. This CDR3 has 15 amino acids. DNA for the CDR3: TGTGCCAGCTCACCCCTCGTGGGGGACCAAGAGACCCAGTACTTC. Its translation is CASSPLVGDQETQYF. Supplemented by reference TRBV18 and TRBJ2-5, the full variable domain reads NAGVMQNPRHLVRRRGQEARLRCSPMKGHSHVYWYRQLPEEGLKFMVYLQKENIIDESGMPKERFSAEFPKEGPSILRIQQVVRGDSAAYFCASSPLVGDQETQYFGPGTRLLVL.

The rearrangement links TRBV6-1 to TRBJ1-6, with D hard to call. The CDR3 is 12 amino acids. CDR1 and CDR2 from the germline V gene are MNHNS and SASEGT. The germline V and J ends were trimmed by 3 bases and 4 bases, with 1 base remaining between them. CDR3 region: CASSDYNSPLHF. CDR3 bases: TGTGCCAGCAGTGATTATAATTCACCCCTCCACTTT.